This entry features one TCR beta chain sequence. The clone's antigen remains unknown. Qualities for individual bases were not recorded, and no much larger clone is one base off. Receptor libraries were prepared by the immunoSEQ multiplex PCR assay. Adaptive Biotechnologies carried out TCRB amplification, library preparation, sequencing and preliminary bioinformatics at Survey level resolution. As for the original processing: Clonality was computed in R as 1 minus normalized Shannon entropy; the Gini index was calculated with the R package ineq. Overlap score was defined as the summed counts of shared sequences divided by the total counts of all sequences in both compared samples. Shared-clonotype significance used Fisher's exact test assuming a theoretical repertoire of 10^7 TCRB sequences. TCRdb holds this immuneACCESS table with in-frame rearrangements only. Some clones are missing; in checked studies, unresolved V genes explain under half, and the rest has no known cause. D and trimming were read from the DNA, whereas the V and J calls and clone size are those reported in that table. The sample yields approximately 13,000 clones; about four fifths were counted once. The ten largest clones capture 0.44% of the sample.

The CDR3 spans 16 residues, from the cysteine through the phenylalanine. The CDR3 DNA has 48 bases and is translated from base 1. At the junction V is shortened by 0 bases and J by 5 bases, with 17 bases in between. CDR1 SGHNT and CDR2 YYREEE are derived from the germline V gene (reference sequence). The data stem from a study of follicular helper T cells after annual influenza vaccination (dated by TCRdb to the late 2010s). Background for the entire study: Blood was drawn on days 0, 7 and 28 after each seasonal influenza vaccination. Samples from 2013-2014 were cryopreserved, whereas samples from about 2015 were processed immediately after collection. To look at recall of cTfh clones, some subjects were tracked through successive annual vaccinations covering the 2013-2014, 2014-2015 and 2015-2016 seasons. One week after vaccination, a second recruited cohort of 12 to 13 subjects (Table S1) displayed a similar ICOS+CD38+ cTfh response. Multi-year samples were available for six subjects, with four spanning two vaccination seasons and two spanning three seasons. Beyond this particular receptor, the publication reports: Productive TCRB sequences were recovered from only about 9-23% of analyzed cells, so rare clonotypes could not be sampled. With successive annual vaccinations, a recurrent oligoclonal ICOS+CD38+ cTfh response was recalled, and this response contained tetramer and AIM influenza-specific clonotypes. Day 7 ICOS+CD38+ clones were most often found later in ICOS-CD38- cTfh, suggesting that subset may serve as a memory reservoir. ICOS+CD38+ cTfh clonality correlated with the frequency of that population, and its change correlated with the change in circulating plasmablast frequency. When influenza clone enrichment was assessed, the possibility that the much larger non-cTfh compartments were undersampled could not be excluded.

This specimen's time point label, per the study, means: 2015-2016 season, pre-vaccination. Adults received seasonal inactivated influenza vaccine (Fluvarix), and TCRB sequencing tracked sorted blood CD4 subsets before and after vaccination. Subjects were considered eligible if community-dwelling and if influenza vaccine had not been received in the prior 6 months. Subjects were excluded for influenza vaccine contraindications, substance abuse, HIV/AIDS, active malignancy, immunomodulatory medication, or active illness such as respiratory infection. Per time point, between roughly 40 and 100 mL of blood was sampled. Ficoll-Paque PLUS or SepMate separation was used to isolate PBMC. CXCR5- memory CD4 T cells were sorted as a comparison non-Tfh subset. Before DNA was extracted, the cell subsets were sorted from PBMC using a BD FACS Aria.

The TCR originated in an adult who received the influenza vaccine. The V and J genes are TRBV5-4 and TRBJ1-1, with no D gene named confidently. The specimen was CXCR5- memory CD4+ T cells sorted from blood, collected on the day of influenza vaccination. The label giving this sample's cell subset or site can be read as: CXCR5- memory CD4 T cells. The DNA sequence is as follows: TGTGCCAGCAGCTTGGGAAATCGTTTGAGAGGGACTGAAGCTTTCTTT. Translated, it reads CASSLGNRLRGTEAFF.